The 17 T cell receptor beta chains in this list originate from one sample, sequenced in a study of T cell responses to AZD1222 COVID-19 vaccine. The method was immunoSEQ multiplex PCR; TCRdb's version includes in-frame clones alone and lacks a portion of them. The repertoire holds about 150,000 clones, with around 88% as singletons. The sequenced sample was peripheral blood, obtained on day 0 of AZD1222 vaccination. The source of these receptors is an adult in good health.

V is TRBV27 and J is TRBJ2-2; perhaps TRBD1 as D (5 bases). Deletions cut 10 bases from V and 3 bases from J, with 15 bases between. The CDR3 spans 14 residues. Germline CDR1 is MNHEY and CDR2 is SMNVEV (reference sequence). The CDR3 DNA sequence: TGTGCCACCGCATTTCAGGGCTACACCGGGGAGCTGTTTTTT. This translates into CATAFQGYTGELFF.

The chain couples TRBV19 to TRBJ2-1; no reliable D call. Germline CDR1 is LNHDA and CDR2 is SQIVND (reference sequence). The CDR3 loop spans 11 amino acids. V was shortened by 1 base and J by 7 bases, with 2 bases between the two germline ends. The CDR3 reads CASSIVNEQFF. CDR3 DNA: TGTGCCAGTAGTATAGTTAATGAGCAGTTCTTC.

The J gene is TRBJ2-1, the V gene TRBV7-2; 7 nucleotides match TRBD2. This CDR3 spans 15 amino acids. The J segment lost 5 bases and the V segment lost 1 base, leaving 5 bases of the junction unmatched. The V gene's germline CDR1 is SGHTA and CDR2 FQGNSA. This CDR3 is CASSLGTSFDNEQFF. CDR3 in DNA: TGTGCCAGCAGCTTAGGGACTAGTTTTGACAATGAGCAGTTCTTC.

The gene calls are TRBV5-1 and TRBJ1-2; D might be TRBD1 (6 bases). The length of the CDR3 is 15 residues. Trimming removed 2 bases from V and 1 base from J, with 12 bases in between. Germline V gene sequence: CDR1 SGHRS, CDR2 YFSETQ. CDR3 bases: TGCGCCAGCAGCTTACAGGGAGACGGTAACTATGGCTACACCTTC. Protein product: CASSLQGDGNYGYTF.

The table lists this clone with many counts. This rearrangement joins TRBV5-8 to TRBJ2-1, with no clear D. Germline CDR1 reads SGHTS; CDR2 reads YDEGEE. This CDR3 is 10 amino acids long. V lost 5 bases and J 8 bases, leaving 5 bases between the germline ends. CDR3 protein: CASRRYEQFF. CDR3 DNA sequence: TGTGCCAGCAGGCGGTATGAGCAGTTCTTC. The whole variable domain, remainder taken from reference TRBV5-8 and TRBJ2-1, is EAGVTQSPTHLIKTRGQQATLRCSPISGHTSVYWYQQALGLGLQFLLWYDEGEERNRGNFPPRFSGRQFPNYSSELNVNALELEDSALYLCASRRYEQFFGPGTRLTVL.

The chain carries TRBV5-4 and TRBJ1-2; D remains ambiguous. The V end lost 4 bases, the J end lost 4 bases, and 14 bases lay between the germline ends. The CDR3 extends over 14 amino acids. Germline loops: CDR1 SGHNT, CDR2 YYREEE (reference sequence). In DNA form, the CDR3 reads TGTGCCAGCAGCCCCTCGTTGGCCAGCTATGGCTACACCTTC. It specifies CASSPSLASYGYTF.

V and J are TRBV5-1 and TRBJ2-1; TRBD2 aligns across 11 bases. This CDR3 has 15 residues. The junction had 6 bases not matched to a gene; V was cut back by 2 bases and J by 8 bases. Germline assignment: CDR1 SGHRS and CDR2 YFSETQ. CDR3 sequence: CASSFIAGGPDEQFF. The CDR3 nucleotides are TGCGCCAGCAGCTTTATAGCGGGGGGGCCCGATGAGCAGTTCTTC.

The chain joins TRBV6-5 to TRBJ2-5; 9 bases line up with TRBD1. Germline V gene sequence: CDR1 MNHEY, CDR2 SVGAGI. Trimming removed 5 bases from V and 5 bases from J; junction bases left unmatched: 9. The CDR3 has 15 amino acids. CDR3 sequence reads: CASSPNRGRGETQYF. The CDR3 bases are TGTGCCAGCAGTCCGAACAGGGGGCGTGGGGAGACCCAGTACTTC.

The gene calls are TRBV11-1 and TRBJ2-7, with TRBD1 as a possible D gene (7 bases). The CDR3 loop spans 15 amino acids. The ends were cut back, 1 base at V and 2 bases at J, with 12 bases in the middle. CDR1 and CDR2 from the germline V gene are SGHAT and FQDESV (reference sequence). This CDR3 reads CASSLGRDSTYEQYF. The DNA of the CDR3 is TGTGCCAGCAGCTTAGGGCGGGACAGCACCTACGAGCAGTACTTC.

The chain employs TRBV3-1 (or the pseudogene TRBV3-2) and TRBJ1-5; D not resolved. Germline CDR1 LGHDT, CDR2 YNNKEL (reference sequence). The CDR3 loop spans 14 amino acids. With 1 base removed from V and 5 bases from J, the gap between germline ends came to 9 bases. The chain's CDR3 is CASSQGRRYQPQHF. The CDR3 coding sequence is TGTGCCAGCAGCCAAGGGCGGCGATATCAGCCCCAGCATTTT.

This clone is a singleton in its sample. The rearrangement uses TRBV18 and TRBJ1-3; TRBD1 matches at 7 bases. CDR3 length: 14 amino acids. V was clipped by 6 bases and J by 4 bases; unmatched bases: 6. Germline values: CDR1 KGHSH, CDR2 LQKENI. CDR3 residues: CASSRDREGNTIYF. CDR3 sequence (DNA): TGTGCCAGCTCCCGAGACAGGGAAGGAAACACCATATATTTT.

The V call is TRBV5-6, the J call TRBJ1-2, with 8 bases fitting TRBD1. CDR1 SGHDT and CDR2 YYEEEE come from the germline V gene. The CDR3 loop spans 16 amino acids. The J segment lost 8 bases and the V segment lost 1 base, leaving 13 bases of the junction unmatched. As DNA, the CDR3 is TGTGCCAGCAGCTTGTTTGGACAGGGAGGGATCGACGGCTACACCTTC. Its translation is CASSLFGQGGIDGYTF.

The CDR3 reads CASEDSGQTSTDTQYF. The CDR3, as DNA: TGCGCCAGCGAGGATAGCGGGCAAACTAGCACAGATACGCAGTATTTT. This chain links TRBV5-1 with TRBJ2-3; TRBD2 aligns across 7 bases. Per the germline V gene, CDR1 is SGHRS and CDR2 is YFSETQ. V shed 7 bases and J 0 bases; nucleotides not matched to a gene: 11. The CDR3 consists of 16 residues.

The chain is built from TRBV5-5 and TRBJ1-1, with TRBD1 as a possible D gene (6 bases). Germline V CDR1 and CDR2: SGHKS, YYEKEE (reference sequence). The CDR3 is made up of 13 amino acids. Trimming took off 1 base at V and 5 bases at J, with 9 bases between the two ends. The CDR3 DNA reads as TGTGCCAGCAGCTTGACAGGGACTACTGAAGCTTTCTTT. Amino acids: CASSLTGTTEAFF.

The rearrangement links TRBV2 to TRBJ1-1, with TRBD1 matching 8 bases. This CDR3 has 14 residues. Looked up from germline, CDR1 is SNHLY and CDR2 is FYNNEI. The V and J ends lost 8 bases and 5 bases, in that order; junction bases with no gene match: 10. CDR3 sequence reads: CASSRGQGGTEAFF. CDR3 in DNA: TGTGCCAGCTCCCGAGGACAGGGCGGAACTGAAGCTTTCTTT.

The CDR3: CASSPGAGGEQFF. CDR3 bases: TGTGCCAGCTCCCCGGGGGCGGGGGGCGAGCAGTTCTTC. This chain joins TRBV18 and TRBJ2-1; 8 nucleotides match TRBD2. The CDR3 extends over 13 amino acids. Germline V gene data show CDR1 as KGHSH and CDR2 as LQKENI. V was pared by 6 bases and J by 10 bases, with 8 bases of the junction left unmatched.

The chain couples TRBV27 to TRBJ1-4; no clear D. The germline V and J ends were trimmed by 5 bases and 3 bases, with 19 bases remaining between them. The CDR3 extends over 17 amino acids. Germline V CDR1 and CDR2: MNHEY, SMNVEV (reference sequence). CDR3: CASSPSGWYQPNEKLFF. CDR3 nucleotide sequence: TGTGCCAGCAGTCCAAGTGGGTGGTACCAGCCTAATGAAAAACTGTTTTTT.